The text below deals with one T cell receptor beta chain. Its antigen remains unidentified. Quantitative 5'-RACE with molecular barcodes was used to make the TCR beta libraries. TCRdb re-analysed the 5' RACE reads in MiXCR, keeping a single row per CDR3 protein. The table includes 200,000 to 250,000 distinct CDR3 sequences, 15% to 20% detected once. The data originate from a study of CD8 T cells in ankylosing spondylitis. General study points: CD8+ cells made up the disease-linked clones, which were relatively rare in peripheral blood. The clones that were linked to disease were reported to be significantly enriched in matched synovial fluid samples from ankylosing spondylitis patients. It appeared that ankylosing spondylitis blood was characterized by a TCR beta motif of roughly 8 highly homologous variants.

CDR1 and CDR2 (germline): MNHEY, SMNVEV (reference sequence). The V end lost 7 bases, the J end lost 2 bases, and 11 bases lay between the germline ends. The CDR3 has 13 amino acids. This TCR came from a male donor with ankylosing spondylitis. Sequenced input: blood, either unsorted or a sorted T cell fraction (not recorded which). V is TRBV27 and J is TRBJ1-1, with unresolved D. The CDR3 spells CASTASTNTEAFF. CDR3 bases: TGTGCCAGCACGGCGTCTACAAACACTGAAGCTTTCTTT.